This passage covers 28 T cell receptor beta chains from one sample sequenced in a study of high-grade serous ovarian cancer treatment subgroups. Tumor tissue was taken before any definitive surgery or chemotherapy was given. Profiled with immunoSEQ multiplex PCR; TCRdb holds only in-frame clones, not every one. The sample carries 30,000 to 40,000 clones, about 80% recorded once. The sequenced sample consisted of tumor tissue. Source of these receptors: a human donor with high-grade serous ovarian cancer.

The rearrangement uses TRBV27 and TRBJ2-2, with 10 bases that match TRBD1. V lost 8 bases to trimming and J lost 0 bases; unmatched junction nucleotides: 12. Germline CDR1 is MNHEY and CDR2 is SMNVEV (reference sequence). CDR3 size: 18 residues. The chain's CDR3 is CASRDRGQPRSNTGELFF. CDR3 sequence (DNA): TGTGCCAGCCGTGACAGGGGGCAGCCCCGTTCGAACACCGGGGAGCTGTTTTTT.

The V gene is TRBV28, the J gene TRBJ2-2; 10 bases agree with TRBD1. This CDR3 comprises 17 residues. V lost 6 bases and J lost 1; bases outside the gene matches: 8. Germline CDR1 MDHEN, CDR2 SYDVKM. CDR3 sequence (DNA): TGTGCCAGCAGGATGCCCAGGGACAGGGGGAACACCGGGGAGCTGTTTTTT. Amino acid sequence: CASRMPRDRGNTGELFF.

This clone has only one observation. The chain recombines TRBV28 with TRBJ2-1; 7 positions match TRBD1. CDR3 length: 15 residues. V lost 5 bases, J lost 7 bases, and 11 bases stayed unmatched. Germline V gene sequence: CDR1 MDHEN, CDR2 SYDVKM. The CDR3 nucleotides read TGTGCCAGCAGTGCCCCGGACAGGAGGTGGAATGAGCAGTTCTTC. It translates to CASSAPDRRWNEQFF.

The V gene is TRBV5-1, the J gene TRBJ1-4, with D tentatively TRBD1 (5 bases). Per germline, CDR1 SGHRS and CDR2 YFSETQ. This CDR3 is built from 13 residues. V was clipped by 3 bases and J by 7 bases, with 10 bases between them. The CDR3 reads CASSSRVGEKLFF. The CDR3 region has the DNA TGCGCCAGCAGCTCCAGGGTAGGTGAAAAACTGTTTTTT. The full variable domain, its missing parts supplied by reference TRBV5-1 and TRBJ1-4, is KAGVTQTPRYLIKTRGQQVTLSCSPISGHRSVSWYQQTPGQGLQFLFEYFSETQRNKGNFPGRFSGRQFSNSRSEMNVSTLELGDSALYLCASSSRVGEKLFFGSGTQLSVL.

Only one count was recorded for this clone. The chain has TRBV11-3 and TRBJ1-2; 7 nucleotides align to TRBD1. Germline-derived CDR1 and CDR2 are SGHNT and YENEEA. The CDR3 consists of 13 residues. The V gene end was trimmed by 3 bases and the J gene end by 6 bases; junction bases not matched to a gene: 4. CDR3 protein: CASSFGTDDGYTF. The CDR3 bases are TGTGCCAGCAGCTTTGGGACAGACGATGGCTACACCTTC.

V is TRBV27 and J is TRBJ2-7, with TRBD1 matching over 8 bases. Germline V gene sequence: CDR1 MNHEY, CDR2 SMNVEV (reference sequence). This CDR3 has 14 residues. Unmatched junction bases numbered 3, after V lost 3 bases and J lost 2 bases. CDR3: CASSFGTGPYEQYF. The DNA for the CDR3 is TGTGCCAGCAGTTTCGGGACAGGTCCCTACGAGCAGTACTTC.

The genes are TRBV7-8 and TRBJ1-2; D is perhaps TRBD1 (5 bases). Per germline, CDR1 SGHVS and CDR2 FQNEAQ. V gave up 1 base and J gave up 7 bases, with 19 bases separating them. The CDR3 sequence is 16 residues long. Written as DNA, the CDR3 is TGTGCCAGCAGCTTAGGGCAAACAGGCGGTGGGCTTGGCTACACCTTC. The encoded protein is CASSLGQTGGGLGYTF.

CDR3 loop: CASSLGGPEQFF. The CDR3 region has the DNA TGTGCCAGCAGTCTTGGAGGGCCTGAGCAGTTCTTC. V usage is TRBV4-2 and J usage is TRBJ2-1; D possibly corresponds to TRBD2 (6 bases). V lost 6 bases to trimming and J lost 9 bases, with 12 bases between them. This CDR3 comprises 12 residues. Germline V lookup: CDR1 LGHNA, CDR2 YNFKEQ.

The rearrangement uses TRBV9 and TRBJ2-6; no firm D call. Germline lookup yields CDR1 SGDLS and CDR2 YYNGEE. With 4 bases removed from V and 0 bases from J, the gap between germline ends came to 14 bases. The CDR3 is 17 residues long. The CDR3 loop is CASSPRLGFSGANVLTF. For the CDR3, the DNA is TGTGCCAGCAGCCCCCGTCTGGGGTTCTCTGGGGCCAACGTCCTGACTTTC.

V and J are TRBV5-1 and TRBJ1-3; D uncertain. The germline V gene encodes CDR1 SGHRS and CDR2 YFSETQ. Trimming left V 0 bases short and J 4 bases short, with 14 bases between. This CDR3 is built from 16 residues. The CDR3 loop is CASSLAGVGYGNTIYF. CDR3 nucleotides: TGCGCCAGCAGCTTGGCCGGGGTGGGGTACGGAAACACCATATATTTT.

The sample holds a few counts of this clone. The chain carries TRBV4-3 and TRBJ1-3; the D gene is possibly TRBD1 (5 bases). Germline V gene data show CDR1 as LGHNA and CDR2 as YSLEER. CDR3 length: 15 residues. Trimming removed 2 bases at V and 2 bases at J, with 10 bases between. This chain's CDR3 is CASSQQQGAGNTIYF. The DNA for the CDR3 is TGCGCCAGCAGCCAACAGCAGGGCGCTGGAAACACCATATATTTT.

This clone came up once. The DNA of the CDR3 is TGTGCCAGCAGCTTAGCGCTGAGGGGGCGCTTGAACACTGAAGCTTTCTTT. It yields the protein CASSLALRGRLNTEAFF. The chain has TRBV7-2 and TRBJ1-1; 7 bases agree with TRBD1. The CDR3 consists of 17 residues. Germline assignment: CDR1 SGHTA and CDR2 FQGNSA. V shed 0 bases, J shed 0 bases, and the junction held 7 bases outside the gene matches.

The DNA for the CDR3 is TGTGCCAGTGCCCCGGGAGCAACTAATGAAAAACTGTTTTTT. It yields the protein CASAPGATNEKLFF. The chain employs TRBV19 and TRBJ1-4; no definite D call. Germline V gene lookup returns CDR1 LNHDA and CDR2 SQIVND (reference sequence). This CDR3 spans 14 amino acids. The V end was cut by 8 bases, the J end by 0 bases, with 10 bases between.

This clone has just one count. V and J are TRBV4-1 and TRBJ2-5; 9 bases line up with TRBD2. The better agreement between TRBJ2-7 and the DNA end casts doubt on the J call. The V gene's germline CDR1 is MGHRA and CDR2 YSYEKL. The CDR3 runs to 15 residues. Here the CDR3 reads CASSQLPTSGYEQYF. As DNA, the CDR3 is TGCGCCAGCAGCCAACTCCCGACTAGCGGCTACGAGCAGTACTTC.

The chain is built from TRBV28 and TRBJ1-3; D might be TRBD1 (5 bases). V was trimmed by 6 bases and J by 0 bases, leaving 15 bases between them. The CDR3 has 16 amino acids. Germline CDR1 is MDHEN and CDR2 is SYDVKM. The CDR3 is CASSAPGTLSGNTIYF. The CDR3 coding sequence is TGTGCCAGCAGCGCCCCCGGGACGCTCTCTGGAAACACCATATATTTT. The variable domain in full, completed from reference TRBV28 and TRBJ1-3, reads DVKVTQSSRYLVKRTGEKVFLECVQDMDHENMFWYRQDPGLGLRLIYFSYDVKMKEKGDIPEGYSVSREKKERFSLILESASTNQTSMYLCASSAPGTLSGNTIYFGEGSWLTVV.

The chain has TRBV6-1 and TRBJ2-3; D is uncertain. The CDR3 has 12 amino acids. The V and J ends lost 4 bases and 4 bases respectively, with 6 bases between them. Germline V gene sequence: CDR1 MNHNS, CDR2 SASEGT. The chain's CDR3 is CASSVGPDTQYF. The CDR3 bases are TGTGCCAGCAGTGTTGGGCCAGATACGCAGTATTTT.

V is TRBV7-3 and J is TRBJ2-1; the match to TRBD2 covers 12 bases. J was trimmed by 12 bases and V by 2 bases; bases with no gene match: 8. The CDR3 is made up of 15 amino acids. Germline V gene sequence: CDR1 SGHTA, CDR2 FQGTGA. CDR3 bases: TGTGCCAGCAGCTTATGTTTGGCTAGCGGGAGGGCGCAGTTCTTC. Residues: CASSLCLASGRAQFF.

This clone appeared a few times. The V call is TRBV6-5, the J call TRBJ2-7; 7 bases match TRBD2. V shed 8 bases and J 3 bases; nucleotides not matched to a gene: 7. The germline CDR1 and CDR2 sequences are MNHEY and SVGAGI. The CDR3 spans 13 residues. CDR3 protein: CASGRREGYEQYF. In DNA, the CDR3 is TGTGCCAGCGGCCGGAGGGAGGGCTACGAGCAGTACTTC.

The V call is TRBV7-9, the J call TRBJ2-7; TRBD2 agrees at 7 bases. V was clipped by 0 bases and J by 5 bases; unmatched bases: 7. Germline CDR1 reads SEHNR; CDR2 reads FQNEAQ (reference sequence). The length of the CDR3 is 15 residues. Written as DNA, the CDR3 is TGTGCCAGCAGCTTAGCGAGCGGGGCGGTGGACGAGCAGTACTTC. The encoded protein is CASSLASGAVDEQYF.

This clone has more than one count but fewer than ten. The rearrangement uses TRBV2 and TRBJ1-2; tentative D call: TRBD1 (6 bases). V lost 6 bases and J lost 0, with 17 bases in between. Per germline, CDR1 SNHLY and CDR2 FYNNEI. CDR3 length equals 16 residues. As DNA, the CDR3 is TGTGCCAGCAGCGCTGAAACAGGGAAAGCTAACTATGGCTACACCTTC. Translation: CASSAETGKANYGYTF. Based on the CDR3 plus reference TRBV2 and TRBJ1-2, the full variable domain is EPEVTQTPSHQVTQMGQEVILRCVPISNHLYFYWYRQILGQKVEFLVSFYNNEISEKSEIFDDQFSVERPDGSNFTLKIRSTKLEDSAMYFCASSAETGKANYGYTFGSGTRLTVV.

The chain uses TRBV11-1 and TRBJ2-7, with unresolved D. Trimming left V 5 bases short and J 0 bases short, with 14 bases between. From germline, CDR1 is SGHAT and CDR2 FQDESV (reference sequence). The CDR3 has 15 amino acids. CDR3 region: CASSLTTESSYEQYF. In DNA, the CDR3 is TGTGCCAGCAGCCTGACGACTGAGAGCTCCTACGAGCAGTACTTC.

The chain recombines TRBV15 with TRBJ2-7; TRBD1 matches at 8 bases. In germline, CDR1 is LNHNV, CDR2 YYDKDF (reference sequence). Unmatched junction bases numbered 20, after V lost 8 bases and J lost 2 bases. CDR3 size: 18 residues. The CDR3: CATAKARHAGGAPYEQYF. The CDR3 bases are TGTGCCACCGCCAAAGCCCGTCACGCAGGGGGCGCCCCCTACGAGCAGTACTTC. Full variable domain (remainder filled in from reference TRBV15 and TRBJ2-7): DAMVIQNPRYQVTQFGKPVTLSCSQTLNHNVMYWYQQKSSQAPKLLFHYYDKDFNNEADTPDNFQSRRPNTSFCFLDIRSPGLGDTAMYLCATAKARHAGGAPYEQYFGPGTRLTVT.

This clone has a handful of counts. The chain couples TRBV6-6 to TRBJ1-5, with D possibly matching TRBD1 (5 bases). Per germline, CDR1 MNHNY and CDR2 SVGAGI (reference sequence). The V end was cut by 7 bases, the J end by 3 bases, with 10 bases between. The CDR3 runs 13 residues. Here the CDR3 reads CASTPGANQPQHF. CDR3 coding DNA: TGTGCCAGCACCCCTGGGGCCAATCAGCCCCAGCATTTT.

The chain recombines TRBV7-6 with TRBJ1-1, with unresolved D. Trimming took off 1 base at V and 3 bases at J, with 15 bases between the two ends. In germline, CDR1 is SGHVS, CDR2 FNYEAQ. The CDR3 length is 16 residues. CDR3: CASSLGRHGRDTEAFF. In nucleotides, the CDR3 is TGTGCCAGCAGCTTAGGAAGACACGGGAGGGACACTGAAGCTTTCTTT.

The rearrangement joins TRBV4-3 to TRBJ2-3; 8 nucleotides match TRBD2. After removal of 0 bases from V and 2 bases from J, the junction contained 13 bases not matched to a gene. The CDR3 runs 19 residues. Germline CDR1 reads LGHNA; CDR2 reads YSLEER. CDR3 amino acids: CASSQDVPGLAGNTDTQYF. DNA of the CDR3: TGCGCCAGCAGCCAAGATGTCCCCGGGTTAGCGGGGAACACAGATACGCAGTATTTT.

The chain uses TRBV6-6 and TRBJ2-4; D call uncertain. This CDR3 has 13 residues. Germline CDR1 MNHNY, CDR2 SVGAGI (reference sequence). V gave up 8 bases and J gave up 3 bases, with 11 bases separating them. This chain's CDR3 is CASSVVGKNIQYF. In DNA form, the CDR3 reads TGTGCCAGCTCTGTGGTGGGCAAAAACATTCAGTACTTC.

The chain employs TRBV11-3 and TRBJ1-1; D is undetermined. The V end lost 3 bases, the J end lost 0 bases, and 8 bases lay between the germline ends. Germline V lookup: CDR1 SGHNT, CDR2 YENEEA. The CDR3 totals 14 residues. The CDR3 sequence: CASSLLSMNTEAFF. The CDR3 bases are TGTGCCAGCAGCTTGCTGTCCATGAACACTGAAGCTTTCTTT. Combining the CDR3 with reference TRBV11-3 and TRBJ1-1 gives the whole variable domain EAGVVQSPRYKIIEKKQPVAFWCNPISGHNTLYWYLQNLGQGPELLIRYENEEAVDDSQLPKDRFSAERLKGVDSTLKIQPAELGDSAVYLCASSLLSMNTEAFFGQGTRLTVV.

V gene TRBV2 combines with J gene TRBJ2-2, with TRBD1 matching 8 bases. V lost 10 bases, J lost 2 bases, and 6 bases stayed unmatched. The length of the CDR3 is 14 residues. Germline-derived CDR1 and CDR2 are SNHLY and FYNNEI. CDR3: CAIDRGGNTGELFF. In DNA form, the CDR3 reads TGTGCCATAGACAGGGGCGGAAACACCGGGGAGCTGTTTTTT.